The 5 T cell receptor beta chains below come from one sample, sequenced in a study of cytomegalovirus exposure and HLA in healthy donors. PCR involved 60 Vbeta and 13 Jbeta primers. Generated by immunoSEQ multiplex PCR, the TCRdb table keeps only in-frame clones and is missing some. The data show 150,000 to 200,000 clones, roughly 78% seen once. Sequenced material: PBMCs. The receptors shown here come from a woman aged 45-60 years in good health and CMV-seropositive.

V and J are TRBV9 and TRBJ2-1; TRBD1 matches at 7 bases. CDR1 is SGDLS and CDR2 is YYNGEE in the germline V gene. The CDR3 covers 14 residues. V dropped 4 bases and J dropped 3; count of bases not matched to a gene: 4. CDR3 coding DNA: TGTGCCAGCAGCCCAGGGGGTGGCTACAATGAGCAGTTCTTC. Translated: CASSPGGGYNEQFF.

This chain links TRBV25-1 with TRBJ2-7; 11 nucleotides align to TRBD1. Germline loops: CDR1 MGHDK, CDR2 SYGVNS. Trimming at V came to 2 bases and at J to 3 bases, leaving 3 bases not matched to a gene. The CDR3 is 15 residues long. As DNA, the CDR3 is TGTGCCAGCAGTGAAATCGGGACAGGGGGCTACGAGCAGTACTTC. This translates into CASSEIGTGGYEQYF.

V and J are TRBV18 and TRBJ2-5; D not certain. Trimming shortened V by 0 bases and J by 4 bases, and 6 bases separated the two germline ends. There are 13 residues in the CDR3. CDR1 and CDR2 (germline): KGHSH, LQKENI. CDR3 DNA: TGTGCCAGCTCACCACCAGCATTAGAGACCCAGTACTTC. This translates into CASSPPALETQYF.

The rearrangement joins TRBV19 to TRBJ1-2; the match to TRBD1 covers 9 bases. The CDR3 loop spans 15 amino acids. The V gene end was trimmed by 7 bases and the J gene end by 8 bases; junction bases not matched to a gene: 14. CDR1 is LNHDA, CDR2 SQIVND, per germline (reference sequence). The CDR3 region is CASKNTGGASEGYTF. CDR3 coding DNA: TGTGCCAGTAAAAACACAGGGGGCGCTTCGGAAGGCTACACCTTC.

The J gene is TRBJ2-3, the V gene TRBV27; 8 nucleotides agree with TRBD1. With V trimmed by 5 bases and J by 9 bases, 13 bases remained unmatched. The CDR3 has 15 residues. The germline V gene has CDR1 MNHEY and CDR2 SMNVEV (reference sequence). The CDR3 reads CASSPTGQAGGTQYF. The DNA of the CDR3 is TGTGCCAGCAGTCCGACGGGACAGGCTGGAGGGACGCAGTATTTT.